This T cell receptor (beta chain) is from a study of blood T cell repertoires in COVID-19. This clone came up once. Per germline, CDR1 LNHNV and CDR2 YYDKDF (reference sequence). There are 13 residues in the CDR3. Deletions cut 1 base from V and 5 bases from J, with 8 bases between. The table came from immunoSEQ multiplex PCR; TCRdb's copy has only in-frame clones and leaves some out. The sample contains fewer than 350,000 clones, approximately 88% of which appear only once. V usage is TRBV15 and J usage is TRBJ1-1, with unresolved D. The sequencing input was peripheral blood. The sequence was obtained from a woman in her twenties or thirties with COVID-19, enrolled during active disease. The CDR3: CATSRVVQTEAFF. The CDR3 DNA is TGTGCCACCAGCAGAGTTGTACAGACTGAAGCTTTCTTT.